This T cell receptor (beta chain) derives from a study of PD-1 blockade in classical Hodgkin lymphoma. Across the study: Patients in the cohort were put on intravenous nivolumab, 3 mg/kg every 2 weeks. Findings of the study overall: Compared with baseline, CD4+ but not CD8+ TCR diversity had risen significantly by C4D1. Before treatment, complete responders showed about the same diversity as newly diagnosed patients.

Points on this clone: Its antigen remains unidentified.

Only in-frame clones appear in the TCRdb table, and some are missing; sequencing was by immunoSEQ multiplex PCR. The table has 3,000 to 4,000 clones, around 66% seen once. Regarding time point: cycle 4 day 1 (C4D1), after five to seven weeks of nivolumab. Brentuximab vedotin exposure varied, and every patient relapsed after autologous stem cell transplantation. CD8+ T cell isolation from thawed PBMCs was performed by magnetic negative selection. The CDR3 contains 15 residues. Per germline, CDR1 LGHNA and CDR2 YNFKEQ. V trimming: 4 bases; J trimming: 5 bases; junction bases outside the gene matches: 8.

The sequences come from CD8+ T cells from blood, collected before the fourth cycle of nivolumab. The rearrangement uses TRBV4-2 and TRBJ2-5; TRBD1 agrees at 9 bases. This clonotype originated in a human donor with classical Hodgkin lymphoma. This chain's CDR3 is CASSPGQGEEETQYF. CDR3 sequence (DNA): TGTGCCAGCAGCCCGGGACAGGGAGAGGAGGAGACCCAGTACTTC.